Listed below are T cell receptor beta chains from one sample, sequenced in a study of T cell responses to AZD1222 COVID-19 vaccine. Clones were read by immunoSEQ multiplex PCR, and TCRdb kept only the in-frame ones, dropping some. The sample has about 99,000 clones, 75% to 95% seen once. The material sequenced was peripheral blood, taken on day 0 of AZD1222 vaccination. Every receptor here comes from an adult in good health. The CDR3 runs from the conserved cysteine through the conserved F or W. The D gene is left open where the match is weak. Not every row has a clone size; where given, it reads once, few, many or a size class.

d_call clone_size j_call v_call cdr3_nt cdr3_aa
- once TRBJ1-3 TRBV11-2 TGTGCCAGCAGCTTGACCCGAAACACCATATATTTT CASSLTRNTIYF
- - TRBJ1-1 TRBV3-1/TRBV3-2 TGTGCCAGCAGCCACCCGGGTGCGGGGATGAAAGGCACTGAAGCTTTCTTT CASSHPGAGMKGTEAFF
- - TRBJ2-1 TRBV4-1 TGCGCCAGCAGCCAAGATGGGAGCGGGTTTATTGGAAATGAGCAGTTCTTC CASSQDGSGFIGNEQFF
TRBD2 - TRBJ2-1 TRBV19 TGTGCCAGTAGGGGTAGCGGGAGGAACAATGAGCAGTTCTTC CASRGSGRNNEQFF
TRBD1 - TRBJ2-5 TRBV7-2 TGTGCCAGCAGCCCGCTGGGACAGGGGGCGCGAGAGACCCAGTACTTC CASSPLGQGARETQYF
- - TRBJ2-7 TRBV5-4 TGTGCCACCGGACCCGTGGGAGGAGAGCAGTACTTC CATGPVGGEQYF
- - TRBJ2-5 TRBV10-3 TGTGCCATCAGGGGGGGCGAGGAGACCCAGTACTTC CAIRGGEETQYF
TRBD2 - TRBJ2-7 TRBV2 TGTGCCAGCCGTAGCGGGAGGGCCTACGAGCAGTACTTC CASRSGRAYEQYF
- - TRBJ2-1 TRBV11-2 TGTGCCAGCAGTCATGGGGACGGATTAAACAATGAGCAGTTCTTC CASSHGDGLNNEQFF
- - TRBJ1-4 TRBV6-1 TGTGCCAGCAGTGAAAATATTCTTGCAACTAATGAAAAACTGTTTTTT CASSENILATNEKLFF
TRBD2 - TRBJ2-3 TRBV18 TGTGCCAGCTCACCACCTTACCGACTAGCGGAAAAGGGAGATACGCAGTATTTT CASSPPYRLAEKGDTQYF
- - TRBJ2-1 TRBV7-6 TGTGCCAGCAGCTTAGTGGGGGAAGGGTTGTTCTTC CASSLVGEGLFF
- - TRBJ1-5 TRBV6-5 TGTGCCAGCAGTTCCCTCGGGAGGGGAAGCAATCAGCCCCAGCATTTT CASSSLGRGSNQPQHF
- - TRBJ1-2 TRBV24-1 TGTGCCACCAGTGATTTTTATGGCTACACCTTC CATSDFYGYTF
TRBD1 - TRBJ1-2 TRBV28 TGTGCCACCAACCGGGACAGGGTTTCTGGCTACACCTTC CATNRDRVSGYTF